The 11 T cell receptor beta chains below were found in one sample sequenced in a study of blood T cell repertoires in COVID-19. Produced via immunoSEQ multiplex PCR; TCRdb's table is partial and in-frame only. Of more than 200,000 clones listed, under 90% are singletons. Input material: peripheral blood. The receptors shown here come from a man aged 45-60 years with acute or convalescent COVID-19.

In the case of this clone: Other DNA sequences of this sample code for an identical CDR3. This sequence joins TRBV18 and TRBJ1-1, with TRBD1 matching 7 bases. CDR3 length: 14 amino acids. With 4 bases clipped from V and 1 base from J, the junction kept 3 bases outside the gene matches. The germline gives CDR1 KGHSH, CDR2 LQKENI. CDR3 nucleotides: TGTGCCAGCTCACTAGGGACAGCGAACACTGAAGCTTTCTTT. It yields the protein CASSLGTANTEAFF.

V usage is TRBV5-1 and J usage is TRBJ2-3; TRBD2 matches at 9 bases. This CDR3 comprises 16 residues. J gave up 4 bases and V 0 bases, and 6 bases lay outside the gene matches. CDR1 is SGHRS, CDR2 YFSETQ, per germline. CDR3 sequence: CASSLAWAGGPDTQYF. The CDR3 nucleotides read TGCGCCAGCAGCTTGGCCTGGGCGGGGGGGCCAGATACGCAGTATTTT.

This clone appeared once. The chain uses TRBV6-1 and TRBJ1-2; D is unresolved. CDR3 length equals 12 residues. Trimming removed 7 bases from V and 4 bases from J, with 10 bases in between. Germline CDR1 and CDR2: MNHNS and SASEGT. The CDR3 bases are TGTGCCAGCAAGCGGCAGGTCTATGGCTACACCTTC. Protein product: CASKRQVYGYTF.

This clone showed up just a few times. The V gene is TRBV19, the J gene TRBJ2-3, with 8 bases matching TRBD1. The CDR3 spans 16 residues. V shed 7 bases and J 3 bases; nucleotides not matched to a gene: 12. Per germline, CDR1 LNHDA and CDR2 SQIVND (reference sequence). The CDR3 region is CASNAGGAEWTDTQYF. The CDR3 bases are TGTGCCAGTAACGCAGGGGGCGCGGAATGGACAGATACGCAGTATTTT. Combining the CDR3 with reference TRBV19 and TRBJ2-3 gives the whole variable domain DGGITQSPKYLFRKEGQNVTLSCEQNLNHDAMYWYRQDPGQGLRLIYYSQIVNDFQKGDIAEGYSVSREKKESFPLTVTSAQKNPTAFYLCASNAGGAEWTDTQYFGPGTRLTVL.

The chain is built from TRBV11-2 and TRBJ1-2; a weak D match, TRBD1 (6 bases). The V end was cut by 5 bases, the J end by 5 bases, with 18 bases between. Per germline, CDR1 SGHAT and CDR2 FQNNGV. This CDR3 has 15 amino acids. This CDR3 reads CASSPEGGGRYGYTF. CDR3 sequence (DNA): TGTGCCAGCAGCCCCGAGGGGGGGGGCAGGTATGGCTACACCTTC.

The chain recombines TRBV4-1 with TRBJ1-3; possible D gene TRBD1, 6 bases. CDR3 length: 17 residues. CDR1 MGHRA and CDR2 YSYEKL come from the germline V gene. V lost 1 base and J lost 0, with 13 bases in between. The CDR3 loop reads CASSQATGTPSGNTIYF. In nucleotides, the CDR3 is TGCGCCAGCAGCCAAGCTACAGGGACACCCTCTGGAAACACCATATATTTT.

This chain connects TRBV2 to TRBJ2-5; no firm D call. The CDR3 extends over 13 amino acids. Germline V gene data show CDR1 as SNHLY and CDR2 as FYNNEI. V was clipped by 7 bases and J by 4 bases, with 13 bases between them. The CDR3 region is CASNYRVGETQYF. The CDR3 DNA follows: TGTGCCAGCAATTATAGAGTCGGAGAGACCCAGTACTTC.

Only a few counts were recorded for this clone. The V call is TRBV29-1, the J call TRBJ2-3; D gene unclear. V was pared by 3 bases and J by 2 bases, with 9 bases between. The CDR3 has 13 amino acids. CDR1 is SQVTM, CDR2 ANQGSEA, per germline. CDR3 DNA sequence: TGCAGCGTTGAGCCGGTAATCACAGATACGCAGTATTTT. Translated: CSVEPVITDTQYF.

The chain combines TRBV4-1 with TRBJ1-2, with 8 bases lining up with TRBD1. Germline V gives CDR1 MGHRA, CDR2 YSYEKL. The V and J ends lost 0 bases and 3 bases, in that order; junction bases with no gene match: 6. There are 16 residues in the CDR3. The DNA for the CDR3 is TGCGCCAGCAGCCAAGATCTGCAGGGGGCCTACTATGGCTACACCTTC. Its protein product is CASSQDLQGAYYGYTF.

This clone appeared a single time. The chain links TRBV5-1 to TRBJ1-1; D unclear. Between the trimmed V and J ends, which lost 0 bases and 6 bases, there was a span of 27 bases. The CDR3 runs 19 residues. The germline gives CDR1 SGHRS, CDR2 YFSETQ. CDR3 region: CASSLGPSRSQSPFAEAFF. The CDR3 nucleotides are TGCGCCAGCAGCTTGGGCCCGTCCAGATCCCAGTCGCCCTTCGCTGAAGCTTTCTTT. The variable domain in full, completed from reference TRBV5-1 and TRBJ1-1, reads KAGVTQTPRYLIKTRGQQVTLSCSPISGHRSVSWYQQTPGQGLQFLFEYFSETQRNKGNFPGRFSGRQFSNSRSEMNVSTLELGDSALYLCASSLGPSRSQSPFAEAFFGQGTRLTVV.

This clone was observed a single time. This CDR3 reads CASSEYLGAGYSNQPQHF. CDR3 nucleotide sequence: TGTGCCAGCAGTGAATACCTGGGGGCGGGCTATAGCAATCAGCCCCAGCATTTT. The chain has TRBV6-1 and TRBJ1-5; D is perhaps TRBD1 (6 bases). Germline V gives CDR1 MNHNS, CDR2 SASEGT. The CDR3 runs 18 residues. Trimming took 2 bases from V and 0 from J, leaving 17 bases between them.